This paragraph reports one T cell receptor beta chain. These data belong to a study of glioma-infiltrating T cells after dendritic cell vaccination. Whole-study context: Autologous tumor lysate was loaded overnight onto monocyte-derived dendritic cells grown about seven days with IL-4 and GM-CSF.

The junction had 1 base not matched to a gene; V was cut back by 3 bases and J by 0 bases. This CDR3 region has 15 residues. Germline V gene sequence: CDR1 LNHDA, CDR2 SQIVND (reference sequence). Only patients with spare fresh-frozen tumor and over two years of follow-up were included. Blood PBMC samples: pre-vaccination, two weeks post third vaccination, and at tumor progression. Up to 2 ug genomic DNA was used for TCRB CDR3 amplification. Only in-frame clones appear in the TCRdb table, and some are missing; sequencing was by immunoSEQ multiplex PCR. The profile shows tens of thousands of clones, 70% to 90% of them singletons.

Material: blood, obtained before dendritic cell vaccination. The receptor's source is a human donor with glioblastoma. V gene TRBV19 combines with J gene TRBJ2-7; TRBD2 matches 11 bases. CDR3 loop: CASSILAGGSYEQYF. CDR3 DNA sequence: TGTGCCAGTAGTATCCTAGCGGGGGGCTCCTACGAGCAGTACTTC.